This T cell receptor beta chain was sequenced in a study of T cell changes during pregnancy in multiple sclerosis. Per germline, CDR1 SGDLS and CDR2 YYNGEE. CDR3 length equals 15 residues. V dropped 3 bases and J dropped 2; count of bases not matched to a gene: 5. Method: immunoSEQ multiplex PCR; TCRdb's copy keeps in-frame clones and lacks some. The sample has around 13,000 clones, 88% seen once. The starting material was CD8+ T cells from peripheral blood mononuclear cells, obtained in the second trimester of pregnancy. The source is a female donor in good health, enrolled as a control in a pregnancy study. V and J are TRBV9 and TRBJ2-7; 10 nucleotides match TRBD1. CDR3 coding DNA: TGTGCCAGCAGCGCCGGGACAGGGGACACCTACGAGCAGTACTTC. This sequence encodes CASSAGTGDTYEQYF. The whole variable domain, filled in from reference TRBV9 and TRBJ2-7, reads DSGVTQTPKHLITATGQRVTLRCSPRSGDLSVYWYQQSLDQGLQFLIQYYNGEERAKGNILERFSAQQFPDLHSELNLSSLELGDSALYFCASSAGTGDTYEQYFGPGTRLTVT.